This TCR beta chain was identified in a study of PD-1 blockade in classical Hodgkin lymphoma. Study conclusions and caveats: The causes of the repertoire differences, possibly disease activity or prior therapy, remain undefined. Reports described newly diagnosed patients as having lower baseline TCR diversity than healthy donors.

The time point here: newly diagnosed, previously untreated cHL patient sample. Thawed PBMCs were the source of CD4+ T cells, purified by magnetic negative selection. PBMCs representing newly diagnosed, untreated classical Hodgkin lymphoma functioned as the comparison. Concerning this clone: Its specificity is unknown.

V was trimmed by 3 bases and J by 5 bases, leaving 11 bases between them. CDR1 and CDR2 from the germline V gene are LNHNV and YYDKDF (reference sequence). The CDR3 loop spans 13 amino acids. TCRdb keeps only in-frame clones here, not all; method: immunoSEQ multiplex PCR. Of around 20,000 clones in the sample, 89% were seen once. The sequence was collected from a human donor with classical Hodgkin lymphoma. The chain is built from TRBV15 and TRBJ2-7, with a possible D match to TRBD1 (6 bases). Material for sequencing was CD4+ T cells from blood. The CDR3 loop is CATSRTRQDEQYF. As DNA, the CDR3 is TGTGCCACCAGCAGGACAAGACAGGACGAGCAGTACTTC.